A single sample is the source of the 9 T cell receptor beta chains below, sequenced in a study of control samples from healthy donors and cancer patients. The protocol was immunoSEQ multiplex PCR, while the TCRdb copy is restricted to in-frame clones and leaves out a portion. The table lists tens of thousands of clones, over 90% of them singletons, with 20% to 25% in the top ten. Sample: PBMCs. These receptors were taken from a woman aged 50 to 65 with head and neck cancer.

This clone appeared once. This chain joins TRBV4-3 and TRBJ2-2, with TRBD2 matching 11 bases. CDR1 LGHNA and CDR2 YSLEER come from the germline V gene. The CDR3 runs to 18 residues. The V and J ends lost 0 bases and 7 bases, in that order; junction bases with no gene match: 10. The CDR3 sequence: CASSQEPIAGGPSGELFF. CDR3 in DNA: TGCGCCAGCAGCCAAGAGCCCATAGCGGGAGGGCCGAGCGGGGAGCTGTTTTTT.

This rearrangement joins TRBV4-1 to TRBJ2-5; 9 bases align to TRBD1. V shed 1 base, J shed 5 bases, and the junction held 8 bases outside the gene matches. Germline V CDR1 and CDR2: MGHRA, YSYEKL. The CDR3 runs 16 residues. DNA for the CDR3: TGCGCCAGCAGCCAAGGTGCCACAGGGGGCGGTGAGACCCAGTACTTC. It yields the protein CASSQGATGGGETQYF.

In its sample, this clone is medium-sized. The chain is built from TRBV10-1 and TRBJ2-7, with 10 bases matching TRBD1. Germline CDR1 WNHNN, CDR2 SYGVQD (reference sequence). The V segment lost 7 bases and the J segment 2 bases; nucleotides outside the gene matches: 11. CDR3 size: 16 residues. DNA for the CDR3: TGCGCCAGCATCCCGGGACAGGGGAAAGGGACCTACGAGCAGTACTTC. This codes for CASIPGQGKGTYEQYF.

This rearrangement joins TRBV19 to TRBJ2-7, with 9 bases lining up with TRBD1. Germline V gives CDR1 LNHDA, CDR2 SQIVND (reference sequence). This CDR3 contains 15 residues. V was pared by 3 bases and J by 3 bases, with 6 bases of the junction left unmatched. The CDR3 loop is CASSITGTGSYEQYF. DNA of the CDR3: TGTGCCAGTAGTATTACCGGGACAGGGAGCTACGAGCAGTACTTC. The whole variable domain, filled in from reference TRBV19 and TRBJ2-7, reads DGGITQSPKYLFRKEGQNVTLSCEQNLNHDAMYWYRQDPGQGLRLIYYSQIVNDFQKGDIAEGYSVSREKKESFPLTVTSAQKNPTAFYLCASSITGTGSYEQYFGPGTRLTVT.

The chain is built from TRBV30 and TRBJ2-3, with 12 bases identical to TRBD2. Germline lookup yields CDR1 GTSNPN and CDR2 SVGIG (reference sequence). V trimming: 7 bases; J trimming: 5 bases; junction bases outside the gene matches: 7. The CDR3 sequence is 14 residues long. CDR3 bases: TGTGCCTCCCGACTAGCGGGGGAAGGAGATACGCAGTATTTT. Translation: CASRLAGEGDTQYF.

V gene TRBV27 combines with J gene TRBJ2-7; D unresolved. Between the trimmed V and J ends, which lost 5 bases and 0 bases, there was a span of 11 bases. Germline CDR1 and CDR2: MNHEY and SMNVEV (reference sequence). The length of the CDR3 is 14 residues. The CDR3 nucleotides are TGTGCCAGCAGTCCGAAACCTTTCTCCTACGAGCAGTACTTC. Translation: CASSPKPFSYEQYF.

The chain recombines TRBV30 with TRBJ2-6; D possibly matches TRBD1 or TRBD2 (5 bases each). V lost 3 bases and J 12 bases, leaving 12 bases between the germline ends. CDR3 size: 12 residues. Germline V CDR1 and CDR2: GTSNPN, SVGIG (reference sequence). CDR3: CAWSPPGPVLTF. As DNA, the CDR3 is TGTGCCTGGAGCCCACCGGGACCCGTCCTGACTTTC. The variable domain in full, completed from reference TRBV30 and TRBJ2-6, reads SQTIHQWPATLVQPVGSPLSLECTVEGTSNPNLYWYRQAAGRGLQLLFYSVGIGQISSEVPQNLSASRPQDRQFILSSKKLLLSDSGFYLCAWSPPGPVLTFGAGSRLTVL.

This clone was detected a few times. V usage is TRBV5-1 and J usage is TRBJ2-7, with TRBD2 matching over 11 bases. CDR3 length: 17 amino acids. J was trimmed by 0 bases and V by 0 bases; bases with no gene match: 5. Germline CDR1 and CDR2: SGHRS and YFSETQ. This chain's CDR3 is CASSLGGLAETSYEQYF. The CDR3 DNA sequence: TGCGCCAGCAGCTTGGGGGGACTAGCGGAGACCTCCTACGAGCAGTACTTC.

The gene calls are TRBV5-1 and TRBJ1-1; D remains ambiguous. The CDR3 is made up of 12 amino acids. Germline CDR1 and CDR2: SGHRS and YFSETQ. The V end was cut by 4 bases, the J end by 7 bases, with 11 bases between. CDR3 in amino acids: CASSLEWGEAFF. CDR3 bases: TGCGCCAGCAGCCTGGAGTGGGGTGAAGCTTTCTTT.